This T cell receptor beta chain is drawn from a study of T cell clonotyping in hematopoietic cell transplantation. Study-level information: Cytoreduction preceded collection of pretransplant recipient samples. General study findings and limits: Few recipient clonotypes overlapped donors; over 97% were de novo at given depth. Recipient TCR diversity dropped after transplant; expanded clonotypes rose from day 30 to 180.

Germline CDR1 is SGHTA and CDR2 is FQGNSA. Trimming stripped 2 bases from V and 4 bases from J, with 4 bases between. The CDR3 sequence is 12 residues long. As to this clone: Its antigen is not known.

TCRdb's table, derived via immunoSEQ multiplex PCR, lists solely in-frame clones and lacks some. There are roughly 17,000 clones in the sample; 85% to 95% occur only once, and under 2% lies in the top ten. The time point denotes: recipient sample about 28 days before transplant, after cytoreduction. This TCR was sampled from a young man with biphenotypic leukemia. Some clones in this sample may be carry-over from other donors' samples. Sequenced material: peripheral blood mononuclear cells, taken before stem cell transplant. This chain links TRBV7-2 with TRBJ2-3; D unresolved. The CDR3 DNA reads as TGTGCCAGCAGCTTATACGCAGATACGCAGTATTTT. Its translation: CASSLYADTQYF. The whole variable domain, filled in from reference TRBV7-2 and TRBJ2-3, reads GAGVSQSPSNKVTEKGKDVELRCDPISGHTALYWYRQSLGQGLEFLIYFQGNSAPDKSGLPSDRFSAERTGGSVSTLTIQRTQQEDSAVYLCASSLYADTQYFGPGTRLTVL.